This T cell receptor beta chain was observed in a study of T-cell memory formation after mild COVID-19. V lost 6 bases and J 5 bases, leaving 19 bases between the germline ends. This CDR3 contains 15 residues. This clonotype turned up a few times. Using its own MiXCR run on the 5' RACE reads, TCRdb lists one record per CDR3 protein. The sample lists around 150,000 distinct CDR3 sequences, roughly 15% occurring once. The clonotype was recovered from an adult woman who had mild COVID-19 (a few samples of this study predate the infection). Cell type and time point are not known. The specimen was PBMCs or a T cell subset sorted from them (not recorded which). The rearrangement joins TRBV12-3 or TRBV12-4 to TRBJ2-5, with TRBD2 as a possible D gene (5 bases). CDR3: CASSPAGGFGETQYF. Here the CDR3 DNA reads TGTGCCAGCAGCCCCGCGGGCGGTTTCGGGGAGACCCAGTACTTC.